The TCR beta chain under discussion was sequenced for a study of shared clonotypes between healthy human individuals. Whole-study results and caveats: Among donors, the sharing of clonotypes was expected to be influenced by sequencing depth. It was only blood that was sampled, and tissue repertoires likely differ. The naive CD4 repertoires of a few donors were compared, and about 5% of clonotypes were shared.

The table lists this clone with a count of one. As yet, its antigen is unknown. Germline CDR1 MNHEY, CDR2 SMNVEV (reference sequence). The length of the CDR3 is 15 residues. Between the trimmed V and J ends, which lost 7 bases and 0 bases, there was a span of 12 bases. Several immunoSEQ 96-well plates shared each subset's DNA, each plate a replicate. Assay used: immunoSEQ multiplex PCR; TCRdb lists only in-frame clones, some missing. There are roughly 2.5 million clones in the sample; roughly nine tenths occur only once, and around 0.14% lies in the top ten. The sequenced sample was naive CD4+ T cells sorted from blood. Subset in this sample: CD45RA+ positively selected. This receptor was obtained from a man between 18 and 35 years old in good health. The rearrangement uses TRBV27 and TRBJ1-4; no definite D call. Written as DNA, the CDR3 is TGTGCCAGCAAATGGGGAGGGACAACTAATGAAAAACTGTTTTTT. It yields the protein CASKWGGTTNEKLFF. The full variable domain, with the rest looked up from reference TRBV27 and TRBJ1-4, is EAQVTQNPRYLITVTGKKLTVTCSQNMNHEYMSWYRQDPGLGLRQIYYSMNVEVTDKGDVPEGYKVSRKEKRNFPLILESPSPNQTSLYFCASKWGGTTNEKLFFGSGTQLSVL.